The 27 T cell receptor beta chains in this list originate from one sample, sequenced in a study of response to subunit inactivated influenza vaccine. Using its own MiXCR run on the RT-PCR reads, TCRdb lists one record per CDR3 protein. Of more than 550,000 distinct CDR3 sequences listed, approximately 10% are singletons. These data also featured in a second study, about T cells expressing NK-cell markers. That paper states: cDNA encoding TCR beta was synthesized via 5'RACE template switching incorporating UMIs.

Here the sequenced sample was PBMCs from blood, taken on the day of vaccination. Source of these receptors: a man over 45 who received an inactivated influenza vaccine.

This clonotype was seen a handful of times. This chain uses TRBV7-6 with TRBJ1-5, with D possibly being TRBD1 (5 bases). The V gene lost 1 base and the J gene lost 1 base, with 11 bases spanning the gap. CDR1 is SGHVS and CDR2 is FNYEAQ in the germline V gene. The CDR3 sequence is 16 residues long. The CDR3 reads CASSLEVGRSNQPQHF. The CDR3 DNA is TGTGCCAGCAGCTTAGAAGTGGGGCGGAGCAATCAGCCCCAGCATTTT.

The chain has TRBV5-6 and TRBJ2-5, with D tentatively TRBD1 (6 bases). The V gene lost 4 bases and the J gene lost 2 bases, with 15 bases spanning the gap. This CDR3 comprises 15 residues. CDR1 is SGHDT and CDR2 is YYEEEE in the germline V gene. CDR3 sequence reads: CASSLSQGPQETQYF. As DNA, the CDR3 is TGTGCCAGCAGCCTTTCCCAGGGGCCTCAAGAGACCCAGTACTTC.

Only a few counts were recorded for this clonotype. V gene TRBV20-1 combines with J gene TRBJ1-1; D is unclear. The V gene's germline CDR1 is DFQATT and CDR2 SNEGSKA (reference sequence). The CDR3 consists of 12 residues. The V gene lost 3 bases and the J gene lost 8 bases, with 13 bases spanning the gap. In DNA, the CDR3 is TGCAGTGCTAGTCTACTAACAAGGGAAGCTTTCTTT. Its protein is CSASLLTREAFF.

This chain connects TRBV10-3 to TRBJ2-5, with D tentatively TRBD1 or TRBD2 (7 bases each). This CDR3 has 15 amino acids. Trimming stripped 3 bases from V and 4 bases from J, with 15 bases between. The V gene's germline CDR1 is ENHRY and CDR2 SYGVKD. The CDR3 loop reads CAISDRQGGSETQYF. The CDR3 coding sequence is TGTGCCATCAGTGATCGACAGGGAGGGTCAGAGACCCAGTACTTC.

The chain carries TRBV4-1 and TRBJ2-7; D may be TRBD1 (5 bases). Germline assignment: CDR1 MGHRA and CDR2 YSYEKL. V was cut by 4 bases and J by 2 bases, with 12 bases left in between. The CDR3 is made up of 14 amino acids. This chain's CDR3 is CASSLKTDPYEQYF. CDR3 DNA: TGCGCCAGCAGCCTAAAGACAGATCCCTACGAGCAGTACTTC.

The gene calls are TRBV20-1 and TRBJ1-1, with 9 bases aligning to TRBD1. V lost 8 bases to trimming and J lost 3 bases; unmatched junction nucleotides: 7. Germline V gene sequence: CDR1 DFQATT, CDR2 SNEGSKA (reference sequence). CDR3 length: 13 amino acids. The CDR3 region is CSPTGGADTEAFF. In DNA, the CDR3 is TGCAGTCCTACAGGGGGCGCGGACACTGAAGCTTTCTTT.

V and J are TRBV19 and TRBJ2-2; 10 nucleotides line up with TRBD2. The CDR3 contains 14 residues. V was pared by 6 bases and J by 6 bases, with 4 bases of the junction left unmatched. Germline CDR1 is LNHDA and CDR2 is SQIVND (reference sequence). CDR3 protein: CASRKREGPGELFF. The CDR3 coding sequence is TGTGCCAGTAGGAAGCGGGAGGGCCCCGGGGAGCTGTTTTTT.

The chain is built from TRBV6-1 and TRBJ1-2; no clear D gene. This CDR3 is 15 amino acids long. The V and J ends lost 5 bases and 3 bases respectively, with 16 bases between them. Per the germline V gene, CDR1 is MNHNS and CDR2 is SASEGT. The CDR3: CASSPRPLSYYGYTF. CDR3 sequence (DNA): TGTGCCAGCAGTCCCCGCCCCCTATCCTACTATGGCTACACCTTC.

This clonotype turned up a few times. The V and J genes are TRBV30 and TRBJ1-2, with unresolved D. Germline values: CDR1 GTSNPN, CDR2 SVGIG (reference sequence). V lost 2 bases and J lost 3, with 7 bases in between. This CDR3 is 12 amino acids long. The CDR3 nucleotides are TGTGCCTGGAGTTTGCCCTACTATGGCTACACCTTC. It encodes CAWSLPYYGYTF.

The CDR3 sequence: CSAPGLAGGGQRTQYF. Here the CDR3 DNA reads TGCAGTGCCCCGGGACTAGCGGGGGGGGGCCAGCGGACCCAGTACTTC. This sequence joins TRBV20-1 and TRBJ2-5; 16 bases are a match to TRBD2. V gave up 6 bases and J gave up 7 bases; unmatched junction bases: 11. The CDR3 sequence is 16 residues long. Germline CDR1 and CDR2: DFQATT and SNEGSKA (reference sequence).

V is TRBV4-2 and J is TRBJ2-7; no reliable D call. Germline CDR1 and CDR2: LGHNA and YNFKEQ. The CDR3 totals 15 residues. V was shortened by 5 bases and J by 1 base, with 15 bases between the two germline ends. CDR3 protein: CASSTGRYGSYEQYF. DNA of the CDR3: TGTGCCAGCAGCACCGGTCGGTATGGGTCCTACGAGCAGTACTTC.

This clonotype came up many times. The chain carries TRBV5-1 and TRBJ2-5, with TRBD1 matching 7 bases. CDR1 and CDR2 (germline): SGHRS, YFSETQ. This CDR3 contains 13 residues. Trimming took 0 bases from V and 4 from J; bases not matched to a gene: 0. The CDR3: CASSLEGAETQYF. CDR3 sequence (DNA): TGCGCCAGCAGCTTGGAGGGGGCAGAGACCCAGTACTTC. The full variable domain, rest sourced from reference TRBV5-1 and TRBJ2-5, is KAGVTQTPRYLIKTRGQQVTLSCSPISGHRSVSWYQQTPGQGLQFLFEYFSETQRNKGNFPGRFSGRQFSNSRSEMNVSTLELGDSALYLCASSLEGAETQYFGPGTRLLVL.

The sample holds one count of this clonotype. The V and J genes are TRBV30 and TRBJ1-5, with a possible D match to TRBD1 (6 bases). This CDR3 spans 14 amino acids. Germline assignment: CDR1 GTSNPN and CDR2 SVGIG (reference sequence). The germline V and J ends were trimmed by 4 bases and 3 bases, with 13 bases remaining between them. The CDR3 protein is CAWIKTGDNQPQHF. The DNA of the CDR3 is TGTGCCTGGATCAAGACAGGCGACAATCAGCCCCAGCATTTT.

The chain recombines TRBV20-1 with TRBJ1-1, with no clear D. V dropped 4 bases and J dropped 2 bases, with 8 bases sitting between them. The CDR3 has 12 amino acids. From germline, CDR1 is DFQATT and CDR2 SNEGSKA (reference sequence). CDR3 protein: CSATYINTEAFF. CDR3 nucleotides: TGCAGTGCTACCTACATTAACACTGAAGCTTTCTTT.

This clonotype has a handful of counts. The chain links TRBV7-9 to TRBJ1-6; 7 positions agree with TRBD1. The germline V gene encodes CDR1 SEHNR and CDR2 FQNEAQ (reference sequence). This CDR3 spans 17 amino acids. Losses at the gene ends were 5 bases for V and 8 bases for J; bases not matched to a gene: 15. The CDR3 reads CASSRTRQGWTYSPLHF. The DNA for the CDR3 is TGTGCCAGCAGCCGAACGAGACAGGGATGGACATATTCACCCCTCCACTTT. Full variable domain (rest looked up from reference TRBV7-9 and TRBJ1-6): DTGVSQNPRHKITKRGQNVTFRCDPISEHNRLYWYRQTLGQGPEFLTYFQNEAQLEKSRLLSDRFSAERPKGSFSTLEIQRTEQGDSAMYLCASSRTRQGWTYSPLHFGNGTRLTVT.

The chain joins TRBV6-2 or TRBV6-3 to TRBJ1-1; D is uncertain. Between the trimmed V and J ends, which lost 7 bases and 0 bases, there was a span of 6 bases. CDR1 is MNHEY, CDR2 SVGEGT, per germline. The length of the CDR3 is 12 residues. This chain's CDR3 is CASTFLNTEAFF. The CDR3 DNA reads as TGTGCCAGCACTTTCCTGAACACTGAAGCTTTCTTT.

About this clonotype itself: A single base separates this from a much larger clone, so it may be a read error. This sequence joins TRBV12-3 or TRBV12-4 and TRBJ2-3; a possible D gene is TRBD1 (5 bases). The CDR3 extends over 13 amino acids. As DNA, the CDR3 is TGTGCCAGCAGTTTGCGACTCACAGGTACGCAGTATTTT. This sequence encodes CASSLRLTGTQYF.

This clonotype was observed many times. This chain joins TRBV5-1 and TRBJ2-7, with D perhaps matching TRBD1 (6 bases). The V end lost 2 bases, the J end lost 2 bases, and 11 bases lay between the germline ends. The CDR3 is made up of 14 amino acids. Germline CDR1 and CDR2: SGHRS and YFSETQ. CDR3 in DNA: TGCGCCAGCAGCTTTCAGGGGACCCCCTACGAGCAGTACTTC. Its translation is CASSFQGTPYEQYF.

This clonotype was observed many times. The genes are TRBV30 and TRBJ2-1, with D uncertain. Looked up from germline, CDR1 is GTSNPN and CDR2 is SVGIG (reference sequence). The CDR3 consists of 12 residues. Trimming left V 3 bases short and J 1 base short, with 4 bases between. CDR3 sequence: CAWSGSYNEQFF. CDR3 DNA sequence: TGTGCCTGGAGCGGTTCCTACAATGAGCAGTTCTTC.

This clonotype has just a few counts. The chain joins TRBV14 to TRBJ2-1; TRBD1 matches 8 bases. This CDR3 is built from 14 residues. With 2 bases clipped from V and 9 bases from J, the junction kept 6 bases outside the gene matches. Germline V gene lookup returns CDR1 SGHDN and CDR2 FVKESK. CDR3 nucleotide sequence: TGTGCCAGCAGCCAAAACCTTGGGACAGGTGAGCAGTTCTTC. As protein: CASSQNLGTGEQFF.

This clonotype was seen only a few times. This chain uses TRBV6-1 with TRBJ2-1; 12 bases are a match to TRBD2. Trimming cost V 10 bases and J 4 bases; bases outside gene matches: 5. This CDR3 is built from 14 residues. CDR1 and CDR2 (germline): MNHNS, SASEGT. The CDR3 bases are TGTGCCACCCTAGCGGGGGGGCCTTACAATGAGCAGTTCTTC. The encoded protein is CATLAGGPYNEQFF.

This clonotype was found a few times. The genes are TRBV12-3 or TRBV12-4 and TRBJ2-2, with D maybe TRBD2 (7 bases). Trimming removed 2 bases from V and 13 bases from J, with 14 bases in between. The CDR3 has 13 amino acids. CDR3 in DNA: TGTGCCAGCAGTTTATGGGGGGGCTGGGGGCTGTTTTTT. It specifies CASSLWGGWGLFF.

The rearrangement links TRBV20-1 to TRBJ2-4; 9 positions agree with TRBD2. J gave up 8 bases and V 0 bases, and 5 bases lay outside the gene matches. The CDR3 consists of 14 residues. Germline V gene lookup returns CDR1 DFQATT and CDR2 SNEGSKA (reference sequence). The CDR3, as DNA: TGCAGTGCTAGAGATCCCCAGCGGGAGGACATTCAGTACTTC. Its translation is CSARDPQREDIQYF.

This clonotype was detected once. J is TRBJ2-7 and V is TRBV5-6, with 15 positions matching TRBD2. V dropped 4 bases and J dropped 0; count of bases not matched to a gene: 14. CDR1 is SGHDT, CDR2 YYEEEE, per germline. The CDR3 runs to 20 residues. CDR3 region: CASSPHGLAGGRMSSYEQYF. In DNA, the CDR3 is TGTGCCAGCAGCCCCCACGGACTAGCGGGAGGGCGTATGAGCTCCTACGAGCAGTACTTC.

This clonotype was seen a few times. The rearrangement links TRBV18 to TRBJ2-5, with 10 bases matching TRBD1. V gave up 5 bases and J gave up 1 base; unmatched junction bases: 19. Germline V gives CDR1 KGHSH, CDR2 LQKENI. The length of the CDR3 is 20 residues. The CDR3 reads CASSTTFRDRGTQLQETQYF. In DNA form, the CDR3 reads TGTGCCAGCTCAACAACGTTCCGGGACAGGGGAACTCAACTCCAAGAGACCCAGTACTTC.

The CDR3 region is CASSLVSGSFRGDNEQFF. In DNA form, the CDR3 reads TGTGCCAGCAGCTTAGTTAGCGGGAGTTTCAGGGGCGACAATGAGCAGTTCTTC. The V call is TRBV11-1, the J call TRBJ2-1; 9 bases align to TRBD2. The CDR3 is 18 residues long. Germline CDR1 reads SGHAT; CDR2 reads FQDESV (reference sequence). V shed 1 base and J 5 bases; nucleotides not matched to a gene: 12.

In this sample, this clonotype turned up a few times. The V and J genes are TRBV2 and TRBJ2-5; 8 bases line up with TRBD2. V trimming: 4 bases; J trimming: 5 bases; junction bases outside the gene matches: 9. CDR3 size: 15 residues. Germline V gene sequence: CDR1 SNHLY, CDR2 FYNNEI. This CDR3 is CASSGLAGRMETQYF. CDR3 bases: TGTGCCAGCAGTGGGTTAGCGGGGAGAATGGAGACCCAGTACTTC.